This T cell receptor (beta chain) was identified during a study of shared clonotypes between healthy human individuals. The assay was immunoSEQ multiplex PCR, and TCRdb's table has in-frame clones only and misses some. This sample has approximately 2.3 million clones, with 85% to 95% found just once. Germline values: CDR1 SGHTA, CDR2 FQGTGA. The CDR3 consists of 15 residues. Trimming removed 0 bases from V and 1 base from J, with 9 bases in between. This receptor was identified in a man between 18 and 35 years old in good health. Some clones in this sample may be carry-over from other donors' samples. The chain couples TRBV7-3 to TRBJ1-1; D is ambiguous. Material: naive CD4+ T cells from PBMCs. The subset: CD45RA+ positively selected. The CDR3 protein is CASSLTGSWNTEAFF. Here the CDR3 DNA reads TGTGCCAGCAGCTTAACGGGCAGTTGGAACACTGAAGCTTTCTTT.